This note documents a single TCR beta chain sequence. Its antigen is still unknown. Germline values: CDR1 LNHDA, CDR2 SQIVND (reference sequence). The CDR3 contains 16 residues. Germline trimming cut 3 bases from V and 4 bases from J; bases unmatched to any gene: 7. TCRdb's table, derived via immunoSEQ multiplex PCR, lists solely in-frame clones and lacks some. This table has about 38,000 clones, around nine tenths appearing once. This record comes from a study of CD8 T cells in acute hepatitis C reinfection. Overall study findings and caveats: Only TCRbeta was bulk sequenced, so alphabeta pairing is unknown. Regardless of outcome, about twelve public clonotypes appeared, one using V04-02/J02-02. Overrepresentation in the naive pool did not explain the preferential TRBV04 and TRBV06 usage seen in all groups.

Specified time point: naive CD8 control sorted from an acute-time-point sample. The rearrangement links TRBV19 to TRBJ2-3, with 10 positions matching TRBD2. This receptor was identified in a man younger than 40 with chronic hepatitis C. The source material was naive CD8+ T cells from PBMCs. CDR3 in amino acids: CASSIRLAGVSDTQYF. The CDR3 DNA is TGTGCCAGTAGTATTCGGCTAGCGGGAGTCTCAGATACGCAGTATTTT.